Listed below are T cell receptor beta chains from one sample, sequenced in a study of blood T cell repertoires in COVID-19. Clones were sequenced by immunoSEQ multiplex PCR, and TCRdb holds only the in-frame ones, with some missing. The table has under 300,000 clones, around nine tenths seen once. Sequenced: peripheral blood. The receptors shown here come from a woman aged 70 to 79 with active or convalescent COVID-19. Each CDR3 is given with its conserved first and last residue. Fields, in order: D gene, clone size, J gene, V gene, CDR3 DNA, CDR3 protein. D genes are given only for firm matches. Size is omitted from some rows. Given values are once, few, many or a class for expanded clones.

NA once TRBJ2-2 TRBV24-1 TGTGCCACCAGCCCCCGGGTAGGGGTTGCCGGGGAGCTGTTTTTT CATSPRVGVAGELFF
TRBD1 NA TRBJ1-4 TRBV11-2 TGTGCCAGCAGCTCACAGGGGGCCGGTGAAAAACTGTTTTTT CASSSQGAGEKLFF
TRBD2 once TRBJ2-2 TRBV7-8 TGTGCCAGCAGCTTAGCCGGGACTAGCGGGGGAAGGAACACCGGGGAGCTGTTTTTT CASSLAGTSGGRNTGELFF
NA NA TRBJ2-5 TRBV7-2 TGTGCCAGCAGCTTAGCAGCGGCGGAGACCCAGTACTTC CASSLAAAETQYF
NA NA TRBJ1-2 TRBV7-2 TGTGCCAGCAGCTTATTTGGGGGGGACTATGGCTACACCTTC CASSLFGGDYGYTF
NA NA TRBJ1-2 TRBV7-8 TGTGCCAGCAGCTGGTCGGGTGCTAACTATGGCTACACCTTC CASSWSGANYGYTF
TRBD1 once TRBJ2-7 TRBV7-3 TGTGCCAGTAGCTTAGGGGCCGGGACAGGGTTCCACGAGCAGTACTTC CASSLGAGTGFHEQYF
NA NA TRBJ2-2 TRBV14 TGTGCCAGCAGCCAAGGGGCCTCTGCCGGGGAGCTGTTTTTT CASSQGASAGELFF
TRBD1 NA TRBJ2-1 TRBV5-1 TGCGCCAGCAGCTTAAGACAGGGGGTCAATGAGCAGTTCTTC CASSLRQGVNEQFF
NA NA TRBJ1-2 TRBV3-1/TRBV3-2 TGTGCCAGCAGCCCAGGTGGAGGCGGCTACACCTTC CASSPGGGGYTF
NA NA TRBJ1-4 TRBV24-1 TGTGCCACCAGTGATTCTGGGCCTAATGAAAAACTGTTTTTT CATSDSGPNEKLFF
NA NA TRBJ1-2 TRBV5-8 TGTGCCAGCAGCTTGGAAAGGTTGAGAGGGGGCTACACCTTC CASSLERLRGGYTF
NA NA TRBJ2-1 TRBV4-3 TGCGCCAGCAGCCAAGGTCGGCCATGGGCAGGTGAGCAGTTCTTC CASSQGRPWAGEQFF
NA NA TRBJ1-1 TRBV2 TGTGCCAGCAGTGAGCAGAGGGACTACACTGAAGCTTTCTTT CASSEQRDYTEAFF
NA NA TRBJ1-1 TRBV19 TGTGCCAGTAGCGCGTTGGGAGGAGAAGCTTTCTTT CASSALGGEAFF
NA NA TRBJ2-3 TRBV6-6 TGTGCCAGCAGTTGGGGGCGGGGGACCACAGATACGCAGTATTTT CASSWGRGTTDTQYF
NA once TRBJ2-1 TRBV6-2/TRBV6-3 TGTGCCAGCAGTGCCGACAGGAGCTCCTACAATGAGCAGTTCTTC CASSADRSSYNEQFF
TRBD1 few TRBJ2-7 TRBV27 TGTGCCAGCAGTTTAAGGTTGGACAGGTCCTACGAGCAGTACTTC CASSLRLDRSYEQYF
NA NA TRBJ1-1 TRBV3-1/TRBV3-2 TGTGCCAGCAGCCCCACCTATGAGCCGAACACTGAAGCTTTCTTT CASSPTYEPNTEAFF
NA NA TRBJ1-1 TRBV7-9 TGTGCCAGCAGCTTAGTGTCCGTTATGAACACTGAAGCTTTCTTT CASSLVSVMNTEAFF
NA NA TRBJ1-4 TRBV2 TGTGCCAGCAGTGAAGCGCAGGGGTCAGGAGAAAAACTGTTTTTT CASSEAQGSGEKLFF
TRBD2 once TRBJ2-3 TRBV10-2 TGCGCCAGCAAAGAGCGGGGGGGCAGCACAGATACGCAGTATTTT CASKERGGSTDTQYF
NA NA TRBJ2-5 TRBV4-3 TGCGCCAGCAGCCAAGGATTGAGGGAGACCCAGTACTTC CASSQGLRETQYF
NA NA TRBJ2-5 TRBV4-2 TGTGCCAGCAGCCAAACTAAAGGGCAGGGGACATGGGAGACCCAGTACTTC CASSQTKGQGTWETQYF
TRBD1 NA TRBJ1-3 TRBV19 TGTGCCAGTAGGCCACGCGGACAGGGGGCCTCTGGAAACACCATATATTTT CASRPRGQGASGNTIYF
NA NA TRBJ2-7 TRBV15 TGTGCCACCAGCAGAGTAGTTGACGAGCAGTACTTC CATSRVVDEQYF
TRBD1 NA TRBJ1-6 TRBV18 TGTGCCAGCTCTCCCGGGACAGGGGATTCACCCCTCCACTTT CASSPGTGDSPLHF
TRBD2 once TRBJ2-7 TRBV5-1 TGCGCCAGCAGCTTGGGACGCGGACTAGCCGAAAGCTCCTACGAGCAGTACTTC CASSLGRGLAESSYEQYF
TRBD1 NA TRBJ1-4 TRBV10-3 TGTGCCATCAGTGAAGGGACAGGGTTTGAAAAACTGTTTTTT CAISEGTGFEKLFF
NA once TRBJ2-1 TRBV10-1 TGCGCCAGCAAGGGGGATTCCTACAATGAGCAGTTCTTC CASKGDSYNEQFF
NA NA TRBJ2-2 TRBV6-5 TGTGCCAGCAGTTACTCGTACGGGGACACCGGGGAGCTGTTTTTT CASSYSYGDTGELFF
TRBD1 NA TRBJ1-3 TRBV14 TGTGCCAGCAGCCAAGATGTAGGACAGGGAAGAAACACCATATATTTT CASSQDVGQGRNTIYF